The 2 T cell receptor beta chains below were found in one sample sequenced in a study of blood T cell repertoires in COVID-19. TCRdb's table, derived via immunoSEQ multiplex PCR, lists solely in-frame clones and lacks some. The table has 150,000 to 200,000 clones, roughly nine tenths seen once. Material: peripheral blood. These receptors were taken from a woman aged 55 to 70 with COVID-19, enrolled during active disease.

This chain uses TRBV13 with TRBJ2-7; 9 bases agree with TRBD1. The junction had 5 bases not matched to a gene; V was cut back by 4 bases and J by 4 bases. Germline V gene sequence: CDR1 PRHDT, CDR2 FYEKMQ (reference sequence). This CDR3 region has 14 residues. The CDR3 loop is CASSWGTGLYEQYF. CDR3 nucleotides: TGTGCCAGCAGCTGGGGGACAGGGCTGTACGAGCAGTACTTC.

This clone was picked up a small number of times. The V gene is TRBV5-4, the J gene TRBJ1-2; D is undetermined. This CDR3 is built from 12 residues. V lost 1 base and J lost 7, with 8 bases in between. Looked up from germline, CDR1 is SGHNT and CDR2 is YYREEE (reference sequence). The DNA of the CDR3 is TGTGCCAGCAGCTTGCGAGGCTCTGGCTACACCTTC. It encodes CASSLRGSGYTF.